This TCR beta chain was observed in a study of cytomegalovirus exposure and HLA in healthy donors. Study findings and constraints: In vitro confirmation showed three CMV-associated chains to be CMV antigen specific.

PCR was performed using 60 Vbeta and 13 Jbeta primers. Libraries were prepared by immunoSEQ multiplex PCR; TCRdb keeps only in-frame clonotypes and omits some of them. The table records about 140,000 clones, about three quarters of them present only once. On this clone: Its antigen is unknown. Other nucleotide sequences from this sample produce the same CDR3.

The material sequenced was PBMCs. The source is a female donor in good health and CMV-seronegative.

CDR3 DNA sequence: TGTGCCAGCAGTTTATCCCAGGGCTTGAACACTGAAGCTTTCTTT. It specifies CASSLSQGLNTEAFF. The V gene is TRBV28, the J gene TRBJ1-1, with D tentatively TRBD1 (5 bases). Trimming cost V 1 base and J 0 bases, with 9 bases left between them. This CDR3 has 15 amino acids. The germline gives CDR1 MDHEN, CDR2 SYDVKM.